A single sample gave rise to the 15 T cell receptor beta chains below, sequenced in a study of radiotherapy plus CTLA-4 blockade in lung cancer. Generated by immunoSEQ multiplex PCR, the TCRdb table keeps only in-frame clones and is missing some. The table shows more than 90,000 clones, with roughly 86% occurring only once. The sequencing used peripheral blood, collected from a patient treated with radiotherapy plus ipilimumab. The receptor set was obtained from a human donor with non-small cell lung cancer that progressed on radiotherapy plus ipilimumab. Some clones in this sample may be carry-over from other donors' samples.

This sequence joins TRBV5-3 and TRBJ1-2, with 9 bases lining up with TRBD1. TRBV5-3 is treated as an ORF (open reading frame) with a function not yet certain. This CDR3 is built from 16 residues. The V gene end was trimmed by 4 bases and the J gene end by 1 base; junction bases not matched to a gene: 8. The CDR3 DNA reads as TGTGCCAGAAGCATAAAACCGGGACAGGGTAACTATGGCTACACCTTC. As protein: CARSIKPGQGNYGYTF.

The genes are TRBV7-2 and TRBJ2-2; 7 positions agree with TRBD1. In germline, CDR1 is SGHTA, CDR2 FQGNSA. Losses at the gene ends were 5 bases for V and 4 bases for J; bases not matched to a gene: 4. The CDR3 has 14 residues. DNA for the CDR3: TGTGCCAGCAGCCTCAACAGGGGCACCGGGGAGCTGTTTTTT. Residues: CASSLNRGTGELFF. Complete variable domain (other parts from reference TRBV7-2 and TRBJ2-2): GAGVSQSPSNKVTEKGKDVELRCDPISGHTALYWYRQSLGQGLEFLIYFQGNSAPDKSGLPSDRFSAERTGGSVSTLTIQRTQQEDSAVYLCASSLNRGTGELFFGEGSRLTVL.

The chain joins TRBV11-1 to TRBJ2-2, with TRBD1 matching 10 bases. The CDR3 sequence is 15 residues long. Germline lookup yields CDR1 SGHAT and CDR2 FQDESV (reference sequence). With V trimmed by 5 bases and J by 4 bases, 4 bases remained unmatched. The CDR3, as DNA: TGTGCCAGCAGCCAGGGGACAGGGGCCACCGGGGAGCTGTTTTTT. Protein sequence: CASSQGTGATGELFF.

The CDR3 protein is CASSQEPVNYGYTF. CDR3 coding DNA: TGCGCCAGCAGCCAAGAGCCCGTGAACTATGGCTACACCTTC. The rearrangement uses TRBV4-3 and TRBJ1-2; D gene ambiguous. This CDR3 is 14 amino acids long. CDR1 and CDR2 (germline): LGHNA, YSLEER. V was pared by 0 bases and J by 2 bases, with 7 bases between.

The CDR3 DNA reads as TGTGCCAGCAGTAAACAATACACCGGGGAGCTGTTTTTT. Protein product: CASSKQYTGELFF. The chain uses TRBV7-3 and TRBJ2-2; D gene ambiguous. V lost 6 bases and J 3 bases, leaving 8 bases between the germline ends. The germline V gene encodes CDR1 SGHTA and CDR2 FQGTGA. There are 13 residues in the CDR3.

Remarks on this clone: The junction shows a germline mismatch at one end, possibly a read error. In DNA, the CDR3 is TGTGCTAGCAGCCTCGGACAGGGAGTGGCCGGGGAGCTGTTTTTT. Translating gives CASSLGQGVAGELFF. V gene TRBV7-7 combines with J gene TRBJ2-2; TRBD1 aligns across 8 bases. This CDR3 is built from 15 residues. The germline gives CDR1 SSHAT, CDR2 FNYEAQ (reference sequence).

The chain links TRBV27 to TRBJ1-2; D remains ambiguous. V was clipped by 6 bases and J by 5 bases, with 7 bases between them. Per germline, CDR1 MNHEY and CDR2 SMNVEV (reference sequence). The CDR3 consists of 11 residues. CDR3 protein: CASRHRYGYTF. The DNA of the CDR3 is TGTGCCAGCAGGCACCGGTATGGCTACACCTTC.

This chain joins TRBV5-8 and TRBJ1-3; TRBD1 is a possible D gene (5 bases). The CDR3 totals 14 residues. Germline V gene sequence: CDR1 SGHTS, CDR2 YDEGEE. With 0 bases removed from V and 1 base from J, the gap between germline ends came to 5 bases. CDR3 coding DNA: TGTGCCAGCAGCTTGGACAGGTCTGGAAACACCATATATTTT. Its translation is CASSLDRSGNTIYF. Full variable domain (outside the CDR3, taken from reference TRBV5-8 and TRBJ1-3): EAGVTQSPTHLIKTRGQQATLRCSPISGHTSVYWYQQALGLGLQFLLWYDEGEERNRGNFPPRFSGRQFPNYSSELNVNALELEDSALYLCASSLDRSGNTIYFGEGSWLTVV.

The V gene is TRBV27, the J gene TRBJ2-7; no firm D call. The V end lost 3 bases, the J end lost 0 bases, and 9 bases lay between the germline ends. Germline CDR1 and CDR2: MNHEY and SMNVEV (reference sequence). The CDR3 has 14 amino acids. The CDR3 loop reads CASSFSQFSYEQYF. The CDR3 DNA sequence: TGTGCCAGCAGTTTTTCCCAGTTCTCCTACGAGCAGTACTTC.

The chain uses TRBV19 and TRBJ1-5; tentatively, D is TRBD1 (5 bases). This CDR3 is 13 amino acids long. Germline V lookup: CDR1 LNHDA, CDR2 SQIVND (reference sequence). V lost 8 bases and J 6 bases, leaving 14 bases between the germline ends. CDR3: CASGTAKAQPQHF. The CDR3 DNA sequence: TGTGCCAGTGGGACGGCCAAGGCTCAGCCCCAGCATTTT.

This clone has only a few counts. The chain employs TRBV4-2 and TRBJ2-3, with a weak D call TRBD2 (5 bases). Trimming took off 0 bases at V and 6 bases at J, with 16 bases between the two ends. This CDR3 region has 16 residues. Germline V lookup: CDR1 LGHNA, CDR2 YNFKEQ. The CDR3 is CASSQEGSDGRDTQYF. The CDR3 DNA is TGTGCCAGCAGCCAAGAGGGTAGCGACGGTAGGGATACGCAGTATTTT.

The chain combines TRBV4-3 with TRBJ1-3; TRBD1 is a possible D gene (5 bases). The CDR3 covers 17 residues. From germline, CDR1 is LGHNA and CDR2 YSLEER. V lost 3 bases, J lost 0 bases, and 15 bases lay in between. The CDR3 sequence is CASSHPRQRSSGNTIYF. CDR3 coding DNA: TGCGCCAGCAGCCATCCCAGACAGCGGAGCTCTGGAAACACCATATATTTT.

The chain carries TRBV7-8 and TRBJ1-6; 10 nucleotides agree with TRBD1. J gave up 9 bases and V 3 bases, and 5 bases lay outside the gene matches. The CDR3 is 15 amino acids. Per the germline V gene, CDR1 is SGHVS and CDR2 is FQNEAQ. The CDR3: CASSFLGQGSSPLHF. In DNA, the CDR3 is TGTGCCAGCAGCTTTCTGGGACAGGGGAGTTCACCCCTCCACTTT.

The chain uses TRBV12-5 and TRBJ2-2; D uncertain. CDR1 is LGHNT and CDR2 is FRNRAP in the germline V gene. The CDR3 sequence is 18 residues long. The V end lost 2 bases, the J end lost 3 bases, and 19 bases lay between the germline ends. The CDR3 DNA reads TGTGCTAGTGGTTTGACGAGCCCCTCTCTTCGGCACACCGGGGAGCTGTTTTTT. Amino acids: CASGLTSPSLRHTGELFF. The full variable domain, completed using reference TRBV12-5 and TRBJ2-2, is DARVTQTPRHKVTEMGQEVTMRCQPILGHNTVFWYRQTMMQGLELLAYFRNRAPLDDSGMPKDRFSAEMPDATLATLKIQPSEPRDSAVYFCASGLTSPSLRHTGELFFGEGSRLTVL.

The gene calls are TRBV7-8 and TRBJ2-1; 7 bases align to TRBD1. Per germline, CDR1 SGHVS and CDR2 FQNEAQ. After removal of 4 bases from V and 5 bases from J, the junction contained 14 bases not matched to a gene. The CDR3 extends over 17 amino acids. CDR3 bases: TGTGCCAGCAGCTATATGACCGGGACAGTCTCTAACAATGAGCAGTTCTTC. It translates to CASSYMTGTVSNNEQFF.